One sample yielded the 20 T cell receptor beta chains listed below, sequenced in a study of Ad26.COV2.S vaccination and SARS-CoV-2 variants. Treatment specified: some 19 received Ad26.COV2.S at low or high dose, single or two shots; about 5 received placebo; per-sample allocation not given. Day 63 after the first injection of vaccine or placebo was the sampling time. The table came from immunoSEQ multiplex PCR; TCRdb's copy has only in-frame clones and leaves some out. The sample shows roughly 510,000 clones, around 88% of them seen only once. Material: peripheral blood, obtained in a trial of Ad26.COV2.S vaccine versus placebo. Every receptor here comes from a person between 18 and 60 years old who received the Ad26.COV2.S COVID-19 vaccine or a placebo.

This clone has a single count. The genes are TRBV20-1 and TRBJ1-1; D is perhaps TRBD1 (5 bases). Per germline, CDR1 DFQATT and CDR2 SNEGSKA (reference sequence). The CDR3 is made up of 14 amino acids. The V end was cut by 3 bases, the J end by 2 bases, with 13 bases between. The DNA for the CDR3 is TGCAGTGCTAGTTTGGGGGATAGAAACACTGAAGCTTTCTTT. This gives the protein CSASLGDRNTEAFF.

The V call is TRBV7-9, the J call TRBJ2-1; tentatively, D is TRBD1 (5 bases). Germline V lookup: CDR1 SEHNR, CDR2 FQNEAQ (reference sequence). The CDR3 has 15 residues. V was pared by 5 bases and J by 4 bases, with 15 bases between. This CDR3 reads CASSPYQQGYNEQFF. For the CDR3, the DNA is TGTGCCAGCAGCCCATATCAGCAGGGATACAATGAGCAGTTCTTC. The full variable domain, rest sourced from reference TRBV7-9 and TRBJ2-1, is DTGVSQNPRHKITKRGQNVTFRCDPISEHNRLYWYRQTLGQGPEFLTYFQNEAQLEKSRLLSDRFSAERPKGSFSTLEIQRTEQGDSAMYLCASSPYQQGYNEQFFGPGTRLTVL.

The chain is built from TRBV2 and TRBJ2-1, with TRBD1 matching over 7 bases. Germline lookup yields CDR1 SNHLY and CDR2 FYNNEI. V was clipped by 6 bases and J by 2 bases; unmatched bases: 4. CDR3 size: 14 residues. The CDR3 sequence is CASRGDRTYNEQFF. For the CDR3, the DNA is TGTGCCAGCAGGGGGGACAGAACCTACAATGAGCAGTTCTTC.

The chain is built from TRBV7-2 and TRBJ1-6; 9 positions agree with TRBD1. CDR1 SGHTA and CDR2 FQGNSA come from the germline V gene. The CDR3 is 15 amino acids. The J segment lost 7 bases and the V segment lost 4 bases, leaving 5 bases of the junction unmatched. The CDR3 protein is CASSSSTGGNSPLHF. DNA for the CDR3: TGTGCCAGCAGCTCCTCGACAGGGGGAAATTCACCCCTCCACTTT.

Here the CDR3 reads CASSSLDRIYEQYF. CDR3 bases: TGTGCCAGCAGCTCCCTGGACAGGATATACGAGCAGTACTTC. The chain combines TRBV5-8 with TRBJ2-7, with 7 nucleotides matching TRBD1. The CDR3 loop spans 14 amino acids. The V and J ends lost 3 bases and 4 bases, in that order; junction bases with no gene match: 7. The germline V gene encodes CDR1 SGHTS and CDR2 YDEGEE.

CDR3 in DNA: TGCAGTGCTAGTCACCAGTTGGAACTGTTTTTT. Protein sequence: CSASHQLELFF. The rearrangement links TRBV20-1 to TRBJ1-4; D is unresolved. The V gene lost 3 bases and the J gene lost 12 bases, with 11 bases spanning the gap. This CDR3 contains 11 residues. The germline V gene encodes CDR1 DFQATT and CDR2 SNEGSKA (reference sequence).

CDR3 sequence reads: CASSPPGGRNTEAFF. DNA of the CDR3: TGTGCCAGCAGCCCGCCCGGAGGGCGTAACACTGAAGCTTTCTTT. V usage is TRBV11-2 and J usage is TRBJ1-1; D uncertain. This CDR3 contains 15 residues. From germline, CDR1 is SGHAT and CDR2 FQNNGV. V lost 5 bases, J lost 2 bases, and 15 bases lay in between. Together with reference TRBV11-2 and TRBJ1-1, the CDR3 gives the full variable domain: EAGVAQSPRYKIIEKRQSVAFWCNPISGHATLYWYQQILGQGPKLLIQFQNNGVVDDSQLPKDRFSAERLKGVDSTLKIQPAKLEDSAVYLCASSPPGGRNTEAFFGQGTRLTVV.

The chain has TRBV30 and TRBJ2-7, with no clear D. Germline lookup yields CDR1 GTSNPN and CDR2 SVGIG (reference sequence). The V end was cut by 5 bases, the J end by 3 bases, with 8 bases between. The CDR3 runs 11 residues. CDR3 in amino acids: CAWLINYEQYF. As DNA, the CDR3 is TGTGCCTGGCTGATAAACTACGAGCAGTACTTC.

This sequence joins TRBV6-2 or TRBV6-3 and TRBJ2-1; D might be TRBD1 or TRBD2, each matching 5 bases. Trimming took off 5 bases at V and 8 bases at J, with 13 bases between the two ends. CDR1 is MNHEY and CDR2 is SVGEGT in the germline V gene. The CDR3 spans 13 residues. CDR3 nucleotide sequence: TGTGCCAGCAGTGTTTTGGGACCTTATGAGCAGTTCTTC. This sequence encodes CASSVLGPYEQFF.

In this sample, this clone turned up once. The chain has TRBV28 and TRBJ2-5, with 10 bases aligning to TRBD1. The junction had 2 bases not matched to a gene; V was cut back by 5 bases and J by 2 bases. Germline assignment: CDR1 MDHEN and CDR2 SYDVKM. This CDR3 contains 14 residues. CDR3 in amino acids: CASSRDRGQETQYF. As DNA, the CDR3 is TGTGCCAGCAGTCGGGACAGGGGTCAAGAGACCCAGTACTTC.

This clone was seen a few times. This chain connects TRBV6-2 or TRBV6-3 to TRBJ2-1, with TRBD1 as a possible D gene (5 bases). Per the germline V gene, CDR1 is MNHEY and CDR2 is SVGEGT. This CDR3 is built from 14 residues. Trimming removed 5 bases from V and 15 bases from J, with 23 bases in between. The chain's CDR3 is CASSHRSRNYLLFF. The CDR3 nucleotides are TGTGCCAGCAGTCACAGGTCGAGGAACTACCTATTGTTCTTC.

This chain joins TRBV19 and TRBJ1-5; a weak D match, TRBD1 (6 bases). CDR1 is LNHDA, CDR2 SQIVND, per germline (reference sequence). The CDR3 covers 12 residues. V lost 10 bases and J lost 5, with 12 bases in between. CDR3 protein: CATRDTYQPQHF. The DNA for the CDR3 is TGTGCCACCCGGGACACCTATCAGCCCCAGCATTTT.

The V gene is TRBV7-2, the J gene TRBJ2-3; TRBD2 aligns across 12 bases. There are 17 residues in the CDR3. J was trimmed by 5 bases and V by 5 bases; bases with no gene match: 11. Germline CDR1 reads SGHTA; CDR2 reads FQGNSA. This CDR3 reads CASSGLAGTRFGDTQYF. CDR3 coding DNA: TGTGCCAGCAGCGGACTAGCGGGGACCCGATTTGGAGATACGCAGTATTTT. The full variable domain, with the rest looked up from reference TRBV7-2 and TRBJ2-3, is GAGVSQSPSNKVTEKGKDVELRCDPISGHTALYWYRQSLGQGLEFLIYFQGNSAPDKSGLPSDRFSAERTGGSVSTLTIQRTQQEDSAVYLCASSGLAGTRFGDTQYFGPGTRLTVL.

V usage is TRBV12-3 or TRBV12-4 and J usage is TRBJ2-7; the D is unclear. The length of the CDR3 is 12 residues. Between the trimmed V and J ends, which lost 3 bases and 3 bases, there was a span of 6 bases. The CDR3 coding sequence is TGTGCCAGCAGTTTGGCAGGCTACGAGCAGTACTTC. Translated: CASSLAGYEQYF.

The rearrangement uses TRBV6-5 and TRBJ2-7, with D hard to call. V lost 11 bases to trimming and J lost 4 bases, with 18 bases between them. From germline, CDR1 is MNHEY and CDR2 SVGAGI. This CDR3 comprises 13 residues. DNA for the CDR3: TGTGCCGCGAAAGTAGTGGTCGGTTACGAGCAGTACTTC. The encoded protein is CAAKVVVGYEQYF.

This chain joins TRBV5-1 and TRBJ2-6; 9 bases are a match to TRBD2. The germline gives CDR1 SGHRS, CDR2 YFSETQ. The trim removed 4 bases at V and 2 bases at J, leaving 13 bases unmatched. The CDR3 consists of 19 residues. CDR3 sequence (DNA): TGCGCCAGCAGCCCAGAGGAGGCGGGAGGGCCGACTGGGGCCAACGTCCTGACTTTC. Translated: CASSPEEAGGPTGANVLTF.

The V gene is TRBV7-2, the J gene TRBJ1-2; D unresolved. This CDR3 is built from 16 residues. V lost 5 bases and J 4 bases, leaving 20 bases between the germline ends. Germline CDR1 reads SGHTA; CDR2 reads FQGNSA. The CDR3 sequence is CASSRVGDARLYGYTF. CDR3 nucleotide sequence: TGTGCCAGCAGCCGGGTGGGAGACGCCAGACTCTATGGCTACACCTTC.

The chain is built from TRBV6-6 and TRBJ2-7, with 8 bases matching TRBD1. The V and J ends lost 6 bases and 3 bases, in that order; junction bases with no gene match: 1. The CDR3 sequence is 12 residues long. Germline CDR1 MNHNY, CDR2 SVGAGI (reference sequence). CDR3 loop: CASRGQVYEQYF. The CDR3 nucleotides are TGTGCCAGCAGGGGACAGGTCTACGAGCAGTACTTC.

This clone was detected a few times. This rearrangement joins TRBV28 to TRBJ1-1, with D perhaps matching TRBD1 (6 bases). The CDR3 has 16 residues. V was pared by 4 bases and J by 1 base, with 16 bases between. Germline values: CDR1 MDHEN, CDR2 SYDVKM. CDR3 sequence reads: CASSSEKGGKNTEAFF. The CDR3 coding sequence is TGTGCCAGCAGTTCCGAGAAGGGGGGAAAGAACACTGAAGCTTTCTTT.

This chain uses TRBV13 with TRBJ2-1, with 16 bases matching TRBD2. The CDR3 is made up of 16 amino acids. Germline values: CDR1 PRHDT, CDR2 FYEKMQ (reference sequence). J was trimmed by 7 bases and V by 4 bases; bases with no gene match: 4. As DNA, the CDR3 is TGTGCCAGCAGCTCTGGGACTAGCGGGAGGGTAAATGAGCAGTTCTTC. It encodes CASSSGTSGRVNEQFF.